One sample yielded the 7 T cell receptor beta chains listed below, sequenced in a study of siplizumab effects on memory and regulatory T cells. Profiling relied on immunoSEQ multiplex PCR, and the TCRdb table lists in-frame clones only, not all of them. This table has some 100,000 clones, approximately 94% appearing once. Sample: Tregs sorted from blood. The receptors stem from a human donor in good health.

The chain recombines TRBV5-1 with TRBJ2-5; 8 bases are shared with TRBD1. Germline V gene lookup returns CDR1 SGHRS and CDR2 YFSETQ. The CDR3 is 14 amino acids. V shed 5 bases, J shed 3 bases, and the junction held 6 bases outside the gene matches. In DNA form, the CDR3 reads TGCGCCAGCAGTTTGACAGGGGTGGAAGAGACCCAGTACTTC. Amino acid sequence: CASSLTGVEETQYF.

The chain employs TRBV5-1 and TRBJ2-3; the D gene is possibly TRBD2 (6 bases). Germline V gene sequence: CDR1 SGHRS, CDR2 YFSETQ. The CDR3 length is 16 residues. V was shortened by 3 bases and J by 6 bases, with 20 bases between the two germline ends. The CDR3 region has the DNA TGCGCCAGCAGCTCCCTACGCGGGACGGTGTGGGATACGCAGTATTTT. Protein: CASSSLRGTVWDTQYF.

V is TRBV18 and J is TRBJ2-3; the D gene is possibly TRBD1 (7 bases). The CDR3 runs 15 residues. Germline V lookup: CDR1 KGHSH, CDR2 LQKENI. V was trimmed by 2 bases and J by 4 bases, leaving 13 bases between them. The chain's CDR3 is CASSPIQGGADTQYF. For the CDR3, the DNA is TGTGCCAGCTCACCAATCCAGGGGGGAGCAGATACGCAGTATTTT.

This chain connects TRBV9 to TRBJ1-3; 7 nucleotides align to TRBD1. The length of the CDR3 is 13 residues. The J segment lost 6 bases and the V segment lost 3 bases, leaving 3 bases of the junction unmatched. CDR1 SGDLS and CDR2 YYNGEE come from the germline V gene. The CDR3 spells CASSAGQKNTIYF. The CDR3 DNA reads TGTGCCAGCAGCGCGGGACAGAAAAACACCATATATTTT. Full variable domain (remainder filled in from reference TRBV9 and TRBJ1-3): DSGVTQTPKHLITATGQRVTLRCSPRSGDLSVYWYQQSLDQGLQFLIQYYNGEERAKGNILERFSAQQFPDLHSELNLSSLELGDSALYFCASSAGQKNTIYFGEGSWLTVV.

The chain recombines TRBV27 with TRBJ1-5; TRBD1 might be the D (5 bases). Germline V gene data show CDR1 as MNHEY and CDR2 as SMNVEV (reference sequence). Trimming took off 5 bases at V and 5 bases at J, with 22 bases between the two ends. This CDR3 contains 17 residues. This CDR3 reads CASSPPRRQGVHQPQHF. Here the CDR3 DNA reads TGTGCCAGCAGTCCCCCGCGAAGGCAGGGTGTCCATCAGCCCCAGCATTTT.

The rearrangement joins TRBV10-3 to TRBJ2-7, with D unresolved. CDR3 length: 13 residues. Germline V lookup: CDR1 ENHRY, CDR2 SYGVKD. Trimming took off 3 bases at V and 2 bases at J, with 8 bases between the two ends. The CDR3, as DNA: TGTGCCATCAGTGAAAGAAAAACCTACGAGCAGTACTTC. Translating it yields CAISERKTYEQYF.

As regards this clone: At the DNA level, this CDR3 is encoded by other sequences in the same sample as well. The V and J genes are TRBV5-1 and TRBJ2-3; no firm D call. The CDR3 runs 12 residues. The germline V and J ends were trimmed by 4 bases and 2 bases, with 5 bases remaining between them. Germline assignment: CDR1 SGHRS and CDR2 YFSETQ. The CDR3 region has the DNA TGCGCCAGCAGCCCCCCCACAGATACGCAGTATTTT. It specifies CASSPPTDTQYF.